Below are 3 T cell receptor beta chains sequenced from a single sample in a study of shared clonotypes between healthy human individuals. Repertoires were generated with immunoSEQ multiplex PCR, while TCRdb's copy carries only in-frame clones and drops some. The sample yields under 1,900,000 clones, approximately 98.5% seen once. Specimen: naive CD4+ T cells sorted from blood. Described subset: CD45RA+ positively selected. These receptors all stem from a man younger than 45 in good health.

This CDR3 is CASSMGGGTYEQYF. The CDR3 bases are TGTGCCAGTAGTATGGGGGGAGGAACCTACGAGCAGTACTTC. The chain couples TRBV19 to TRBJ2-7; a weak D match, TRBD2 (6 bases). Trimming pared 3 bases from V and 2 bases from J, leaving 11 bases between. CDR3 size: 14 residues. The germline gives CDR1 LNHDA, CDR2 SQIVND (reference sequence).

V and J are TRBV6-6 and TRBJ1-4; no clear D gene. The ends were cut back, 6 bases at V and 2 bases at J, with 4 bases in the middle. The CDR3 has 12 amino acids. Per the germline V gene, CDR1 is MNHNY and CDR2 is SVGAGI (reference sequence). Here the CDR3 DNA reads TGTGCCAGCAGACGGACTAATGAAAAACTGTTTTTT. Protein product: CASRRTNEKLFF.

This chain joins TRBV5-6 and TRBJ2-1; no definite D call. V dropped 0 bases and J dropped 7 bases, with 14 bases sitting between them. The CDR3 extends over 15 amino acids. From germline, CDR1 is SGHDT and CDR2 YYEEEE. The CDR3 region is CASSLDTWIGNEQFF. In nucleotides, the CDR3 is TGTGCCAGCAGCTTGGACACGTGGATTGGGAATGAGCAGTTCTTC.